This T cell receptor beta chain was identified during a study of technical replicates of blood from a few donors. TCRdb's copy holds only in-frame clones and misses some; the assay was immunoSEQ multiplex PCR. The table includes over 25,000 clones, roughly nine tenths detected once. CDR1 is SNHLY and CDR2 is FYNNEI in the germline V gene. After removal of 7 bases from V and 8 bases from J, the junction contained 13 bases not matched to a gene. This CDR3 comprises 14 residues. The V call is TRBV2, the J call TRBJ1-2, with TRBD1 matching 7 bases. Sequenced material: PBMCs. The clonotype was recovered from a human donor in good health. Some clones in this sample may be carry-over from other donors' samples. The CDR3 region is CASTRDQNRGGYTF. The CDR3 DNA follows: TGTGCCAGCACACGAGACCAAAACAGGGGCGGCTACACCTTC.